This passage covers 29 T cell receptor beta chains from one sample sequenced in a study of tumor and adjacent non-tumor tissue in lung cancer. Three rounds of nested PCR, following a modified ARM-PCR protocol, produced the TCRbeta library. MiXCR, applied by TCRdb to the multiplex PCR reads, yields one record per CDR3 protein. Here the sample spans 130,000 or so distinct CDR3 sequences, 66% being singletons. No cell sorting was done before RNA was extracted from the tissue. Sequencing used lung tumor tissue. The receptors here all came from a man aged 25 to 40 with non-small cell lung cancer.

Points on this clonotype: Given a much more abundant clone one base away, this may be a read error. The V gene is TRBV29-1, the J gene TRBJ2-7; 7 bases are a match to TRBD1. J was trimmed by 2 bases and V by 8 bases; bases with no gene match: 6. This CDR3 comprises 12 residues. From germline, CDR1 is SQVTM and CDR2 ANQGSEA. CDR3: CSIAGQAYEQYF. The CDR3 nucleotides read TGCAGCATCGCCGGACAGGCCTACGAGCAGTACTTC.

A word on this clonotype: A much more abundant neighbour one base away suggests this may be a read error. The J gene is TRBJ2-7, the V gene TRBV10-3; a weak D match, TRBD2 (6 bases). From germline, CDR1 is ENHRY and CDR2 SYGVKD. V lost 8 bases and J lost 5, with 19 bases in between. The length of the CDR3 is 14 residues. This chain's CDR3 is CAIGAETSFHEQYF. CDR3 coding DNA: TGTGCCATCGGTGCTGAGACTAGTTTCCACGAGCAGTACTTC.

V is TRBV20-1 and J is TRBJ1-2; 8 bases line up with TRBD1. Germline CDR1 DFQATT, CDR2 SNEGSKA (reference sequence). The V segment lost 4 bases and the J segment 0 bases; nucleotides outside the gene matches: 13. The CDR3 has 17 amino acids. The CDR3 nucleotides are TGCAGTGCTATGGTCGCGTCTGGACAGGGAGCTAACTATGGCTACACCTTC. Amino acids: CSAMVASGQGANYGYTF.

Comments on this clonotype: Being one base from a much bigger clone, this may be a read error. This chain links TRBV20-1 with TRBJ1-5, with D unresolved. Between the trimmed V and J ends, which lost 1 base and 11 bases, there was a span of 9 bases. This CDR3 comprises 11 residues. Germline CDR1 is DFQATT and CDR2 is SNEGSKA (reference sequence). CDR3 sequence reads: CSARAWPAQHF. CDR3 DNA sequence: TGCAGTGCTAGAGCGTGGCCAGCCCAGCATTTT.

For this clonotype: A read error may produce the germline difference seen at one junction end. The CDR3, as DNA: TGTGCCAGCAGTGACCATTCAGGGAATAATGAAAAACTGCTTTTT. Amino acids: CASSDHSGNNEKLLF. This chain joins TRBV6-1 and TRBJ1-4; tentative D call: TRBD1 (5 bases). Germline V gives CDR1 MNHNS, CDR2 SASEGT. The CDR3 contains 15 residues.

Of note for this clonotype: At one boundary the junction diverges from the germline segment, which might be a read error. The chain employs TRBV11-2 and TRBJ1-2; possibly TRBD1 for D (5 bases). The CDR3 covers 15 residues. Germline CDR1 and CDR2: SGHAT and FQNNGV. The CDR3 DNA is TGTGCCAGCAGCTTAGATACCCAGGGCATCCATGGCTCCACCTTC. It specifies CASSLDTQGIHGSTF.

This clonotype was observed once. A read error is possible here, since a much larger clone lies one base away. The chain has TRBV20-1 and TRBJ2-7; 8 bases map to TRBD2. With V trimmed by 3 bases and J by 4 bases, 5 bases remained unmatched. The length of the CDR3 is 13 residues. Germline V gene data show CDR1 as DFQATT and CDR2 as SNEGSKA (reference sequence). CDR3 protein: CSASISGRYEQYF. The CDR3, as DNA: TGCAGTGCTAGCATAAGCGGGAGATACGAGCAGTACTTC.

This clonotype is a singleton in its sample. A junction boundary mismatches the germline segment, possibly from a read error. The chain's CDR3 is CNAPLRGGDYGYTF. The CDR3 nucleotides read TGCAATGCTCCTCTACGGGGAGGCGACTATGGCTACACCTTC. V usage is TRBV20-1 and J usage is TRBJ1-2; D unresolved. Per germline, CDR1 DFQATT and CDR2 SNEGSKA (reference sequence). This CDR3 is 14 amino acids long.

The genes are TRBV10-2 and TRBJ2-1, with D perhaps matching TRBD2 (6 bases). The CDR3 has 12 amino acids. The germline gives CDR1 WSHSY, CDR2 SAAADI. The CDR3 coding sequence is TGCGACAACGGGAGATCCCACAATGAGCAGTTCTTC. It is translated as CDNGRSHNEQFF.

Concerning this clonotype itself: Germline and junction disagree at one end, which may indicate a read error. The V call is TRBV20-1, the J call TRBJ2-1; 8 bases match TRBD2. CDR3 length equals 14 residues. Germline V CDR1 and CDR2: DFQATT, SNEGSKA (reference sequence). The CDR3 loop reads CIASSTGGFNEQFF. The CDR3, as DNA: TGCATTGCTAGCTCCACGGGAGGGTTCAATGAGCAGTTCTTC.

This clonotype appeared many times. The chain combines TRBV4-2 with TRBJ2-7, with 9 bases lining up with TRBD1. Germline CDR1 LGHNA, CDR2 YNFKEQ. V shed 1 base and J 0 bases; nucleotides not matched to a gene: 4. This CDR3 comprises 16 residues. In nucleotides, the CDR3 is TGTGCCAGCAGCCAAGGAGGGACAGGGATCTCCTACGAGCAGTACTTC. This encodes CASSQGGTGISYEQYF.

CDR3 coding DNA: TGTGCCAGCAGTAGACAGGGGGCCGCTGAAGCTTTCTTT. Translated: CASSRQGAAEAFF. J is TRBJ1-1 and V is TRBV6-5; 10 nucleotides match TRBD1. The J segment lost 6 bases and the V segment lost 5 bases, leaving 3 bases of the junction unmatched. The CDR3 length is 13 residues. Germline CDR1 and CDR2: MNHEY and SVGAGI.

As concerns this clonotype: The junction and the germline gene differ at one end; a read error may be behind it. V is TRBV12-3 or TRBV12-4 and J is TRBJ2-7; 7 bases agree with TRBD2. This CDR3 region has 16 residues. CDR3 protein: CASSLAGGLGRDEHYF. CDR3 nucleotides: TGTGCCAGCAGTTTAGCCGGGGGATTAGGGAGGGACGAGCACTACTTC.

Turning to this clonotype: A read error may account for a junction end that differs from germline. The rearrangement links TRBV10-1 to TRBJ2-4, with D hard to call. The germline CDR1 and CDR2 sequences are WNHNN and SYGVQD (reference sequence). The CDR3 length is 15 residues. CDR3: CASSDPSLARNIQYF. Here the CDR3 DNA reads TGCGCTAGCAGTGATCCTAGTTTGGCCAGAAACATTCAGTACTTC.

For this clonotype: This may stem from a read error, because a much larger clone lies one nucleotide away. This chain uses TRBV24-1 with TRBJ1-5, with 8 bases matching TRBD1. V trimming: 8 bases; J trimming: 4 bases; junction bases outside the gene matches: 12. The CDR3 runs 16 residues. Germline V CDR1 and CDR2: KGHDR, SFDVKD. The CDR3 loop is CATNDTTGARNQPQHF. Here the CDR3 DNA reads TGTGCCACCAATGACACGACAGGGGCACGGAATCAGCCCCAGCATTTT.

With regard to this clonotype: A much larger clone differs by one base, so this may be a read error. The chain is built from TRBV20-1 and TRBJ1-5, with D uncertain. Gene TRBJ2-3 matches the end of the DNA better, so the J call may be wrong. Germline CDR1 reads DFQATT; CDR2 reads SNEGSKA (reference sequence). The CDR3 runs 14 residues. The CDR3 DNA reads TGCAGTGCTTTGACACTCCGTAGCAATCAGCCCCAGTATTTT. Protein: CSALTLRSNQPQYF.

A few counts support this clonotype. A single base separates this from a much larger clone, so it may be a read error. CDR3 region: CASRTGDLTDTIYF. The CDR3 DNA is TGTGCCAGCAGAACAGGGGATTTAACAGACACCATATATTTT. This sequence joins TRBV6-5 and TRBJ1-3, with 7 nucleotides matching TRBD1. Germline V gene sequence: CDR1 MNHEY, CDR2 SVGAGI. The CDR3 has 14 amino acids. J was trimmed by 8 bases and V by 6 bases; bases with no gene match: 10.

As concerns this clonotype: A read error is possible here, since a much larger clone lies one base away. This sequence joins TRBV4-1 and TRBJ1-1, with TRBD1 identical over 9 bases. The CDR3 has 14 residues. CDR1 is MGHRA and CDR2 is YSYEKL in the germline V gene. J was trimmed by 1 base and V by 6 bases; bases with no gene match: 3. The CDR3, as DNA: TGCGCCAGCAGAATGACAGGGGGGAACACTGAAGCTTTCTTT. This translates into CASRMTGGNTEAFF.

To note about this clonotype: This CDR3 is missing its conserved last phenylalanine or tryptophan, likely due to a read error. This chain connects TRBV6-5 to TRBJ1-1; no clear D. The CDR3 has 14 residues. Germline V gene data show CDR1 as MNHEY and CDR2 as SVGAGI. Written as DNA, the CDR3 is TGTGCCAGGAGTTACTCGAATCGGAACACTGAAGCTTTCATT. It codes for CARSYSNRNTEAFI.

In regard to this clonotype: With a much larger clone just one base away, this may be a read error. The J gene is TRBJ1-4, the V gene TRBV5-4, with TRBD1 matching over 8 bases. In germline, CDR1 is SGHNT, CDR2 YYREEE (reference sequence). The CDR3 covers 15 residues. Germline trimming cut 3 bases from V and 5 bases from J; bases unmatched to any gene: 6. Here the CDR3 reads CASSSNRGLNEKLFF. For the CDR3, the DNA is TGTGCCAGCAGCTCCAACAGGGGGTTGAATGAAAAACTGTTTTTT.

On this clonotype: One end of the junction fails to match germline, which may point to a read error. This rearrangement joins TRBV24-1 to TRBJ2-1; D possibly uses TRBD1 or TRBD2 (6 bases each). The CDR3 loop spans 16 amino acids. Germline V gene sequence: CDR1 KGHDR, CDR2 SFDVKD. CDR3 DNA sequence: TGTGCCACTAGTGATCCAACAGGGTGCGCGGGGAATGAGCAGTTCTTC. Protein: CATSDPTGCAGNEQFF.

The table lists this clonotype with a few counts. J is TRBJ1-6 and V is TRBV10-2, with D perhaps TRBD1 (6 bases). Germline assignment: CDR1 WSHSY and CDR2 SAAADI. The CDR3 has 14 residues. V lost 7 bases to trimming and J lost 12 bases, with 19 bases between them. The CDR3 protein is CASTRGPRDLPLHF. The CDR3 DNA sequence: TGCGCCAGCACCAGGGGACCTCGGGATTTACCCCTCCACTTT.

This clonotype was counted ten times or more. The chain carries TRBV5-1 and TRBJ1-1; a weak D match, TRBD1 (5 bases). With 0 bases removed from V and 6 bases from J, the gap between germline ends came to 12 bases. Germline V gene lookup returns CDR1 SGHRS and CDR2 YFSETQ. The CDR3 has 14 amino acids. The DNA of the CDR3 is TGCGCCAGCAGCTTGGGGGGACCGACCCCTGAAGCTTTCTTT. This encodes CASSLGGPTPEAFF.

This clonotype was seen more than once but under ten times. This chain uses TRBV2 with TRBJ1-5, with 10 bases that match TRBD1. The CDR3 spans 12 residues. Germline loops: CDR1 SNHLY, CDR2 FYNNEI. The V segment lost 10 bases and the J segment 5 bases; nucleotides outside the gene matches: 2. The CDR3 region is CATGTGDQPQHF. CDR3 nucleotide sequence: TGTGCCACCGGGACAGGGGATCAGCCCCAGCATTTT.

Note on this clonotype: A junction boundary mismatches the germline segment, possibly from a read error. CDR3 residues: CASGFAGTANNPPQHF. The CDR3 DNA sequence: TGTGCCAGCGGTTTCGCCGGGACAGCCAACAATCCGCCCCAGCATTTT. The chain is built from TRBV12-3 or TRBV12-4 and TRBJ1-5; TRBD1 aligns across 7 bases. This CDR3 spans 16 amino acids.

Points on this clonotype: A much larger clonotype is one base distant, so this may be a read error. The gene calls are TRBV5-5 and TRBJ1-6, with D maybe TRBD1 (5 bases). CDR1 SGHKS and CDR2 YYEKEE come from the germline V gene (reference sequence). The CDR3 loop spans 16 amino acids. V dropped 3 bases and J dropped 7 bases, with 17 bases sitting between them. The CDR3 spells CASSWGSPKGNSPLHF. DNA of the CDR3: TGTGCCAGCAGCTGGGGGAGCCCCAAAGGAAATTCACCCCTCCACTTT.

J is TRBJ2-2 and V is TRBV18; D not resolved. Germline lookup yields CDR1 KGHSH and CDR2 LQKENI. V dropped 0 bases and J dropped 1 base, with 0 bases sitting between them. CDR3 length: 13 amino acids. The DNA for the CDR3 is TGTGCCAGCTCACCACCGAACACCGGGGAGCTGTTTTTT. This sequence encodes CASSPPNTGELFF.

Notes on this clonotype: This may be a read error: a much more frequent sequence differs by one nucleotide. The chain uses TRBV21-1 and TRBJ2-3; the table's D gene call, TRBD2, was not cross checked with the DNA. TRBV21-1 is designated a pseudogene. The length of the CDR3 is 15 residues. CDR3 nucleotides: TGTGCCAGCAAAAGTGGGGACCGCCCGGTCGATGCGCAGTATTTT. It encodes CASKSGDRPVDAQYF.

Turning to this clonotype: One junction end disagrees with the germline gene, perhaps due to a read error. The CDR3 loop reads CASMEAGGTYGQYF. For the CDR3, the DNA is TGTGCCAGCATGGAAGCGGGTGGAACCTACGGGCAGTACTTC. The chain is built from TRBV6-2 or TRBV6-3 and TRBJ2-7; possible D gene TRBD2, 6 bases. This CDR3 is 14 amino acids long. Per the germline V gene, CDR1 is MNHEY and CDR2 is SVGEGT.